This is a list of T cell receptor beta chains from one sample in a study of blood T cell repertoires in COVID-19. TCRdb's copy holds only in-frame clones and misses some; the assay was immunoSEQ multiplex PCR. The sample yields about 360,000 clones, over 75% seen once. Sequencing was carried out using PBMCs or T cells enriched from blood (not recorded which). These receptors were obtained from a woman aged 40 to 55 with acute COVID-19. CDR3s include the opening cysteine and the closing phenylalanine or tryptophan.

j_gene	v_gene	CDR3aa
TRBJ2-2	TRBV5-5	CASSLNPVGGAGTGELFF
TRBJ1-2	TRBV4-1	CASSLRTANYGYTF
TRBJ1-2	TRBV27	CASSFLARESGVGYTF
TRBJ2-7	TRBV13	CASSSGTGPTYEQYF
TRBJ1-1	TRBV7-9	CASSLGTGDRGKAFF
TRBJ1-2	TRBV21-1	CASSKVGQGASGYTF
TRBJ2-1	TRBV5-6	CASSLDSGGSYNEQFF
TRBJ1-6	TRBV10-3	CATGETGSDSPLHF
TRBJ1-1	TRBV20-1	CSAGGAFF
TRBJ1-2	TRBV7-9	CASSLSDRDPPNYGYTF
TRBJ2-2	TRBV30	CAWSKGLAGTGELFF
TRBJ1-1	TRBV6-2/TRBV6-3	CASSWTANTEAFF
TRBJ1-5	TRBV28	CASSLLRDGNQPQHF